The TCR beta chain described here comes from a study of identical twins. TCRdb itself ran the 5' RACE reads through MiXCR, one entry per CDR3 protein. The table records about 240,000 distinct CDR3 sequences, about 10% of them present only once. The sample holds a few counts of this clonotype. V shed 2 bases, J shed 1 base, and the junction held 2 bases outside the gene matches. Germline assignment: CDR1 SGHRS and CDR2 YFSETQ. The CDR3 consists of 15 residues. The chain combines TRBV5-1 with TRBJ2-2; 7 bases line up with TRBD1. This clonotype originated in a man aged 45-65 years in good health. Sample: memory T cells sorted from blood. Here the CDR3 DNA reads TGCGCCAGCAGCTTCCGGACAGGGAACACCGGGGAGCTGTTTTTT. Translating gives CASSFRTGNTGELFF.